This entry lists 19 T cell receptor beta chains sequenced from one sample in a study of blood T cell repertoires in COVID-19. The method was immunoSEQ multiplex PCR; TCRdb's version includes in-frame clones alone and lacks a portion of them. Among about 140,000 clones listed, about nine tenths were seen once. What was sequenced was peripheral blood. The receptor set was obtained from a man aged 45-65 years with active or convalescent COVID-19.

In DNA form, the CDR3 reads TGTGCCAGCAGCCTGGGGAGAAACTATGGCTACACCTTC. This sequence encodes CASSLGRNYGYTF. The J gene is TRBJ1-2, the V gene TRBV4-2; unclear D gene. The CDR3 extends over 13 amino acids. Trimming pared 4 bases from V and 2 bases from J, leaving 8 bases between. Germline values: CDR1 LGHNA, CDR2 YNFKEQ.

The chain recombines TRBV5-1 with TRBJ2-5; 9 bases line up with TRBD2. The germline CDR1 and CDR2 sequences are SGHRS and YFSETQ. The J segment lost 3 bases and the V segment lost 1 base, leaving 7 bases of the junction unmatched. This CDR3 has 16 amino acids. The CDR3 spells CASSLPPWTSEETQYF. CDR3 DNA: TGCGCCAGCAGCTTGCCCCCATGGACTAGCGAAGAGACCCAGTACTTC.

This CDR3 reads CAVTRGYNEQFF. The DNA of the CDR3 is TGTGCCGTCACTCGCGGCTACAATGAGCAGTTCTTC. The gene calls are TRBV6-5 and TRBJ2-1; D not resolved. Germline CDR1 is MNHEY and CDR2 is SVGAGI. This CDR3 contains 12 residues. V dropped 11 bases and J dropped 3 bases, with 11 bases sitting between them.

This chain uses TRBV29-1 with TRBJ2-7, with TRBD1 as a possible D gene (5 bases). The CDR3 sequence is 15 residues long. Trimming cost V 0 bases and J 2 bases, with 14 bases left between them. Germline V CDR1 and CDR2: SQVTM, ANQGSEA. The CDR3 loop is CSVEDWSGIPYEQYF. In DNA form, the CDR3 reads TGCAGCGTTGAAGATTGGTCAGGGATACCCTACGAGCAGTACTTC.

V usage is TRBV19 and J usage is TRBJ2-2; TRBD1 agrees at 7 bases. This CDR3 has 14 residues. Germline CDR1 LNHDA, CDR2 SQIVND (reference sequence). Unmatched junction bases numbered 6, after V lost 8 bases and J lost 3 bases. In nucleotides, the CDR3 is TGTGCCAGTTCCGGGACAGCCTACACCGGGGAGCTGTTTTTT. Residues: CASSGTAYTGELFF. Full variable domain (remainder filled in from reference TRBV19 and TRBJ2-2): DGGITQSPKYLFRKEGQNVTLSCEQNLNHDAMYWYRQDPGQGLRLIYYSQIVNDFQKGDIAEGYSVSREKKESFPLTVTSAQKNPTAFYLCASSGTAYTGELFFGEGSRLTVL.

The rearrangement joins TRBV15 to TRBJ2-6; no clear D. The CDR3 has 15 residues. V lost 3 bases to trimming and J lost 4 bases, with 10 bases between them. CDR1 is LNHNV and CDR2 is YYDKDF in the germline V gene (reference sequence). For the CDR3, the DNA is TGTGCCACCAGCAGCCGCCGGGTAGGGGCCAACGTCCTGACTTTC. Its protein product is CATSSRRVGANVLTF.

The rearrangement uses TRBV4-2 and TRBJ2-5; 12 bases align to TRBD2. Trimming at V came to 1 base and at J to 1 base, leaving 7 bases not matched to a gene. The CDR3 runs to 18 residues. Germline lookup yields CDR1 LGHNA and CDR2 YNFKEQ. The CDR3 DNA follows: TGTGCCAGCAGCCAAGGGTCTAGCGGGAGGGAAACCCAAGAGACCCAGTACTTC. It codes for CASSQGSSGRETQETQYF.

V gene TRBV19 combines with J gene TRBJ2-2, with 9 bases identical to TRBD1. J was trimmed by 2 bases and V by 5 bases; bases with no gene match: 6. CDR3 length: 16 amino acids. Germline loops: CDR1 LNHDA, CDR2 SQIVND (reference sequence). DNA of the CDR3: TGTGCCAGTAGTCCACGGGGACAGGGTAACACCGGGGAGCTGTTTTTT. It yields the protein CASSPRGQGNTGELFF.

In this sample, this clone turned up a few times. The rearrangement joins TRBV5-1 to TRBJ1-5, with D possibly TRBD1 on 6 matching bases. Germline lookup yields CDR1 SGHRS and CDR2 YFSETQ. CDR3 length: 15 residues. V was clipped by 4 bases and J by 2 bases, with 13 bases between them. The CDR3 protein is CASSTTGGGNQPQHF. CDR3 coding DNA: TGCGCCAGCAGCACGACAGGTGGCGGCAATCAGCCCCAGCATTTT.

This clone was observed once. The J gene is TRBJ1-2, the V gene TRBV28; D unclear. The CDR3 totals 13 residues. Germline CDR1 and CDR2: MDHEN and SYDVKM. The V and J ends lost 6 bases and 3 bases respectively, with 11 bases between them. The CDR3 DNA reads TGTGCCAGCAGCGGCGGACTAGACTATGGCTACACCTTC. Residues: CASSGGLDYGYTF.

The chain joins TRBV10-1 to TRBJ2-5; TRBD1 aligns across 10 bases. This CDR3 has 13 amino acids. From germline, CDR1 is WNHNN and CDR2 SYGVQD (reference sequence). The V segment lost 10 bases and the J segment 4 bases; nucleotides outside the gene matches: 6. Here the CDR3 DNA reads TGCGCCATCTTGACAGGGGGCGCAGAGACCCAGTACTTC. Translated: CAILTGGAETQYF.

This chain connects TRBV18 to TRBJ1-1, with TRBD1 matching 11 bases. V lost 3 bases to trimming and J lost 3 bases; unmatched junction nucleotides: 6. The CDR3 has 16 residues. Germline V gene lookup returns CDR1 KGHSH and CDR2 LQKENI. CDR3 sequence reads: CASSPLRTGGDTEAFF. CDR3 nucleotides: TGTGCCAGCTCACCCCTTCGGACAGGGGGCGACACTGAAGCTTTCTTT.

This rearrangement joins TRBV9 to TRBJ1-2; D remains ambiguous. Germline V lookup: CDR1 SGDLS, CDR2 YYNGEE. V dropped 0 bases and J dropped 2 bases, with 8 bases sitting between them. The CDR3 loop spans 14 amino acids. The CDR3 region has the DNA TGTGCCAGCAGCGTAGCCCCGGGAAACTATGGCTACACCTTC. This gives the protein CASSVAPGNYGYTF.

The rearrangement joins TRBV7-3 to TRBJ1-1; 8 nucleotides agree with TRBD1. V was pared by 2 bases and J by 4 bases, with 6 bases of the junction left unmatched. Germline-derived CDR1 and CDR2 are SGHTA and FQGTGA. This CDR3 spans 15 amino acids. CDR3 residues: CASSLSPGGGTEAFF. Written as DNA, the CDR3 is TGTGCCAGCAGCTTATCCCCAGGGGGCGGCACTGAAGCTTTCTTT.

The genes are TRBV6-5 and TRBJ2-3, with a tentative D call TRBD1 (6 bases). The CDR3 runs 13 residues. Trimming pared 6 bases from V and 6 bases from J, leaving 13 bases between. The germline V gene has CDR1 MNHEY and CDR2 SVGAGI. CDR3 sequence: CASRPGGSDTQYF. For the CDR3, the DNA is TGTGCCAGCAGGCCTGGGGGCTCGGATACGCAGTATTTT.

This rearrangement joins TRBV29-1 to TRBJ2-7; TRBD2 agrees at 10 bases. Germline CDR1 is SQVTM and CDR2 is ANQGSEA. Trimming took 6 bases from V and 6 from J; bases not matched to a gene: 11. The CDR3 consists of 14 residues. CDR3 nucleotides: TGCAGCGTCGAGAGCGGGAGGGTGCAGGGCGAGCAGTACTTC. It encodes CSVESGRVQGEQYF.

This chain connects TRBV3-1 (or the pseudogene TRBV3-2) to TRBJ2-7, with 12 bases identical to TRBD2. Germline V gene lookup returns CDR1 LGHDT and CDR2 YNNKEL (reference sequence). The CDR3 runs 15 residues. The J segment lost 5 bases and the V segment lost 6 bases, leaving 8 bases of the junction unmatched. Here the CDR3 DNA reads TGTGCCAGCAGTTCCCGGACTAGCGGGACCGACGAGCAGTACTTC. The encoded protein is CASSSRTSGTDEQYF.

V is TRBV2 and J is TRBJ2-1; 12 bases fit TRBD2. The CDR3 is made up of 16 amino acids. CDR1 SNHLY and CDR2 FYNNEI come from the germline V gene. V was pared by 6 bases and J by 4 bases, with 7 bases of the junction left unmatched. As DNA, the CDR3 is TGTGCCAGCAGGCTGACCGGGACTAGCGGGTACAATGAGCAGTTCTTC. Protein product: CASRLTGTSGYNEQFF.

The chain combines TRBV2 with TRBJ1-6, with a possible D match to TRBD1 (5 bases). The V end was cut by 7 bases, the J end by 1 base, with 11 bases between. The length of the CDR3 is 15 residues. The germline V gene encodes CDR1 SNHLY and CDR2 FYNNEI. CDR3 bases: TGTGCCAGCATTTGGGGGGAATCCTATAATTCACCCCTCCACTTT. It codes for CASIWGESYNSPLHF. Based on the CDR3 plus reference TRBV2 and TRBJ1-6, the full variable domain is EPEVTQTPSHQVTQMGQEVILRCVPISNHLYFYWYRQILGQKVEFLVSFYNNEISEKSEIFDDQFSVERPDGSNFTLKIRSTKLEDSAMYFCASIWGESYNSPLHFGNGTRLTVT.